This T cell receptor (beta chain) originates from a study of T cells after yellow fever vaccination. With 0 bases removed from V and 4 bases from J, the gap between germline ends came to 19 bases. CDR1 is SGHRS and CDR2 is YFSETQ in the germline V gene. The CDR3 runs 17 residues. TCRdb re-called the 5' RACE reads with MiXCR, one entry per CDR3 protein. Of hundreds of thousands of distinct CDR3 sequences listed, 8.7% are singletons. This clonotype was picked up a small number of times. This material consisted of PBMCs, taken on the day of the first yellow fever vaccination. This sequence was found in a man aged 18 to 29 who received the YFV17D yellow fever vaccine. V usage is TRBV5-1 and J usage is TRBJ1-1, with D perhaps matching TRBD1 (6 bases). The CDR3 reads CASSLEPQGTGGTEAFF. In DNA form, the CDR3 reads TGCGCCAGCAGCTTGGAACCACAGGGAACGGGGGGCACTGAAGCTTTCTTT.